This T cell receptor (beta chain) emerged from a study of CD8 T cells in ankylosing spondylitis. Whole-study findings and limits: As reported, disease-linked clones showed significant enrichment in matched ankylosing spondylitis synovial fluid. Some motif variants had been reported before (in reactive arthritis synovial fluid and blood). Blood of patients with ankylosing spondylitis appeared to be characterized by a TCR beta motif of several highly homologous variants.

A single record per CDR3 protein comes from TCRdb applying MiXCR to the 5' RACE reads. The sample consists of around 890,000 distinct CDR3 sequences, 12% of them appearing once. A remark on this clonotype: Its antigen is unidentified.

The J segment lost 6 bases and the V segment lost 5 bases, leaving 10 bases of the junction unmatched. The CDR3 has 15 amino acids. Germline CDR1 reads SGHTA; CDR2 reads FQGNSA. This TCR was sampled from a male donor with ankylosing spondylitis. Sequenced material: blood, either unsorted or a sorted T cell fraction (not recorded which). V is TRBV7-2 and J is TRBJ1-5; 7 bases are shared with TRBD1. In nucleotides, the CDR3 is TGTGCCAGCAGCCAGGGAGGGACAGTCGTTCAGCCCCAGCATTTT. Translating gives CASSQGGTVVQPQHF.